Shown below are 17 T cell receptor beta chains from a single sample sequenced in a study of OX40 agonist ivuxolimab in advanced cancers. Here immunoSEQ multiplex PCR was the method, and the copy in TCRdb shows in-frame clones only, minus some. Here the sample spans roughly 30,000 clones, 90% being singletons. Source: CD4+ or CD8+ T cells sorted from blood, taken in a trial of the OX40 agonist ivuxolimab. The source of these receptors is an adult with an advanced solid tumor such as melanoma, head and neck, liver or kidney cancer.

The genes are TRBV13 and TRBJ2-5, with a weak D call TRBD2 (5 bases). The CDR3 sequence is 14 residues long. Trimming cost V 4 bases and J 3 bases, with 12 bases left between them. Germline V gene sequence: CDR1 PRHDT, CDR2 FYEKMQ (reference sequence). The CDR3 loop reads CASSSRTPEETQYF. The CDR3 DNA follows: TGTGCCAGCAGCTCAAGGACTCCCGAAGAGACCCAGTACTTC.

The chain recombines TRBV6-1 with TRBJ2-7; D is perhaps TRBD1 or TRBD2 (5 bases each). Germline assignment: CDR1 MNHNS and CDR2 SASEGT. V was clipped by 6 bases and J by 4 bases, with 19 bases between them. CDR3 size: 15 residues. CDR3 sequence: CASSRGPTYGYEQYF. The CDR3 DNA reads TGTGCCAGCAGCCGGGGACCTACCTACGGGTACGAGCAGTACTTC.

The rearrangement links TRBV25-1 to TRBJ2-5, with 7 positions matching TRBD2. The length of the CDR3 is 14 residues. The J segment lost 0 bases and the V segment lost 8 bases, leaving 6 bases of the junction unmatched. Germline CDR1 reads MGHDK; CDR2 reads SYGVNS. Here the CDR3 reads CASRGLADQETQYF. As DNA, the CDR3 is TGTGCCAGCCGTGGTCTAGCGGACCAAGAGACCCAGTACTTC.

This clone was seen only once. This chain uses TRBV6-6 with TRBJ1-5; a weak D match, TRBD1 (5 bases). The CDR3 is 15 residues long. CDR1 is MNHNY, CDR2 SVGAGI, per germline (reference sequence). Trimming left V 6 bases short and J 4 bases short, with 16 bases between. CDR3 sequence: CASRGYGALNQPQHF. The CDR3 nucleotides read TGTGCCAGCAGGGGTTACGGGGCCCTGAATCAGCCCCAGCATTTT.

The V gene is TRBV2, the J gene TRBJ1-5; D remains ambiguous. V was clipped by 8 bases and J by 4 bases, with 12 bases between them. The CDR3 totals 13 residues. CDR1 and CDR2 from the germline V gene are SNHLY and FYNNEI. In nucleotides, the CDR3 is TGTGCCAGCCGGGAAGGAGAAAATCAGCCCCAGCATTTT. Protein sequence: CASREGENQPQHF. The full variable domain, in which reference TRBV2 and TRBJ1-5 provide the parts outside the CDR3, is EPEVTQTPSHQVTQMGQEVILRCVPISNHLYFYWYRQILGQKVEFLVSFYNNEISEKSEIFDDQFSVERPDGSNFTLKIRSTKLEDSAMYFCASREGENQPQHFGDGTRLSIL.

This chain joins TRBV27 and TRBJ2-2; a weak D match, TRBD2 (6 bases). Per germline, CDR1 MNHEY and CDR2 SMNVEV (reference sequence). Trimming removed 5 bases from V and 1 base from J, with 14 bases in between. This CDR3 spans 16 amino acids. CDR3 DNA: TGTGCCAGCAGTAATTTCCTCGGGGGGAACACCGGGGAGCTGTTTTTT. This gives the protein CASSNFLGGNTGELFF.

J is TRBJ2-1 and V is TRBV19, with TRBD2 identical over 9 bases. Germline V gives CDR1 LNHDA, CDR2 SQIVND (reference sequence). The length of the CDR3 is 14 residues. V lost 4 bases, J lost 5 bases, and 3 bases stayed unmatched. CDR3 in amino acids: CASSRLAVDNEQFF. The CDR3 coding sequence is TGTGCCAGTAGTAGACTAGCGGTCGACAATGAGCAGTTCTTC.

The V call is TRBV27, the J call TRBJ2-1; no firm D call. CDR3 length equals 14 residues. V lost 3 bases, J lost 1 base, and 7 bases lay in between. CDR1 is MNHEY and CDR2 is SMNVEV in the germline V gene (reference sequence). CDR3: CASSLAPSYNEQFF. The DNA for the CDR3 is TGTGCCAGCAGTTTGGCTCCTTCCTACAATGAGCAGTTCTTC.

The rearrangement links TRBV9 to TRBJ2-5; no firm D call. The CDR3 sequence is 13 residues long. Trimming took off 3 bases at V and 5 bases at J, with 11 bases between the two ends. Germline-derived CDR1 and CDR2 are SGDLS and YYNGEE. CDR3 protein: CASSGASWETQYF. The CDR3 DNA follows: TGTGCCAGCAGCGGTGCCTCATGGGAGACCCAGTACTTC.

The chain employs TRBV5-4 and TRBJ2-3; the match to TRBD1 covers 9 bases. In germline, CDR1 is SGHNT, CDR2 YYREEE (reference sequence). Trimming took 0 bases from V and 2 from J; bases not matched to a gene: 4. The CDR3 spans 16 residues. CDR3 in amino acids: CASSLGTGALTDTQYF. In DNA, the CDR3 is TGTGCCAGCAGCTTGGGGACAGGGGCCCTCACAGATACGCAGTATTTT.

The rearrangement links TRBV5-1 to TRBJ1-5; D unclear. Germline-derived CDR1 and CDR2 are SGHRS and YFSETQ. The CDR3 has 13 residues. V was clipped by 4 bases and J by 3 bases, with 8 bases between them. CDR3 in DNA: TGCGCCAGCAGCCCGGGGTACAATCAGCCCCAGCATTTT. As protein: CASSPGYNQPQHF.

As DNA, the CDR3 is TGTGCCAGCAGTTACTCGGGGCAGCCCCAGCATTTT. It encodes CASSYSGQPQHF. This rearrangement joins TRBV6-6 to TRBJ1-5, with D unresolved. The germline V gene encodes CDR1 MNHNY and CDR2 SVGAGI (reference sequence). CDR3 length equals 12 residues. The germline V and J ends were trimmed by 0 bases and 7 bases, with 4 bases remaining between them.

V and J are TRBV2 and TRBJ2-7; 10 bases are a match to TRBD1. V shed 5 bases and J 7 bases; nucleotides not matched to a gene: 8. Germline CDR1 and CDR2: SNHLY and FYNNEI. The CDR3 extends over 14 amino acids. This CDR3 reads CASSYAGQGREQYF. Here the CDR3 DNA reads TGTGCCAGCAGTTATGCGGGACAGGGGAGAGAGCAGTACTTC.

V usage is TRBV13 and J usage is TRBJ2-7; TRBD2 matches at 7 bases. With 7 bases clipped from V and 3 bases from J, the junction kept 9 bases outside the gene matches. The CDR3 is made up of 14 amino acids. Germline lookup yields CDR1 PRHDT and CDR2 FYEKMQ (reference sequence). CDR3 residues: CASTRGESSYEQYF. For the CDR3, the DNA is TGTGCCAGCACCCGGGGGGAGAGTAGCTACGAGCAGTACTTC.

The chain is built from TRBV13 and TRBJ2-1; 7 positions match TRBD2. CDR1 and CDR2 (germline): PRHDT, FYEKMQ (reference sequence). The CDR3 is 14 residues long. Trimming at V came to 4 bases and at J to 12 bases, leaving 12 bases not matched to a gene. CDR3 loop: CASSSTTSLPRQFF. The CDR3 coding sequence is TGTGCCAGCAGCTCCACGACTAGCCTACCTAGGCAGTTCTTC.

The genes are TRBV11-3 and TRBJ2-3; 7 bases agree with TRBD2. This CDR3 spans 19 amino acids. CDR1 SGHNT and CDR2 YENEEA come from the germline V gene. J gave up 1 base and V 5 bases, and 18 bases lay outside the gene matches. CDR3 residues: CASSETSVGAGAGTDTQYF. CDR3 DNA sequence: TGTGCCAGCAGCGAAACTAGCGTTGGGGCTGGGGCGGGCACAGATACGCAGTATTTT.

The rearrangement uses TRBV27 and TRBJ2-6; D is uncertain. Trimming removed 7 bases at V and 1 base at J, with 11 bases between. The CDR3 sequence is 15 residues long. Germline CDR1 MNHEY, CDR2 SMNVEV (reference sequence). CDR3: CASTIGSSGANVLTF. Written as DNA, the CDR3 is TGTGCCAGCACCATTGGGTCGTCTGGGGCCAACGTCCTGACTTTC.